This is a list of T cell receptor beta chains from one sample in a study of breast tumors, draining lymph nodes, adjacent tissues. Using its own MiXCR run on the multiplex PCR reads, TCRdb lists one record per CDR3 protein. The sample records approximately 120,000 distinct CDR3 sequences, around 20% being singletons. The sequenced sample consisted of axillary lymph node tissue. These receptors came from a female donor with breast cancer. Some clones in this sample may be carry-over from other donors' samples. Each CDR3 is given with its conserved first and last residue. D genes are given only for firm matches. The size field is filled for only some rows; it gives once, few, many or a size class.

d_call j_call clone_size v_call cdr3_aa cdr3_nt
TRBD1 TRBJ1-3 few TRBV4-2 CASSHIGTGAGNTIYF TGTGCCAGCAGCCACATCGGGACAGGGGCTGGAAACACCATATATTTT
. TRBJ2-5 many TRBV2 CACRGGAVTQYF TGTGCCTGCCGAGGGGGGGCGGTGACCCAGTACTTC
. TRBJ1-4 many TRBV24-1 CATSDSRDTLEKLFF TGTGCCACCAGTGATTCCCGGGACACTTTGGAAAAACTGTTTTTT
. TRBJ2-7 many TRBV20-1 CSARTLSYEQYF TGCAGTGCTAGAACCCTTTCCTACGAGCAGTACTTC
TRBD2 TRBJ2-2 . TRBV6-5 CVSYGRAPGELFF TGTGTCAGCTACGGGAGGGCCCCCGGGGAGCTGTTTTTT
TRBD2 TRBJ2-3 many TRBV7-3 CASSPGLADTQYF TGTGCCAGCAGCCCGGGACTAGCGGATACGCAGTATTTT
. TRBJ2-1 many TRBV20-1 CSAISFLGQGRVNEQFF TGCAGTGCTATTAGCTTTCTTGGGCAGGGTAGGGTCAATGAGCAGTTCTTC
. TRBJ2-1 many TRBV19 CASSRGQRTAVYNEQFF TGTGCCAGTAGTAGGGGGCAGAGGACAGCAGTCTACAATGAGCAGTTCTTC
. TRBJ2-5 many TRBV20-1 CSALWSYFRYF TGCAGTGCACTCTGGTCGTACTTTCGGTACTTC
. TRBJ1-2 many TRBV10-3 CAIREGPNYGYTF TGTGCCATCAGGGAGGGACCAAACTATGGCTACACCTTC
. TRBJ2-1 many TRBV9 CASSAGLMNANEQFF TGTGCCAGCAGCGCGGGACTCATGAACGCCAATGAGCAGTTCTTC
. TRBJ2-5 . TRBV29-1 CSVEYTNSRELPYGETQYF TGCAGCGTTGAATATACCAATTCCCGTGAGCTACCCTATGGGGAGACCCAGTACTTC
. TRBJ1-2 many TRBV4-1 CASSQEAGPTHTF TGCGCCAGCAGCCAAGAGGCAGGACCGACCCACACCTTC
. TRBJ2-2 . TRBV19 CASSMAAITDTGELFF TGTGCCAGTAGTATGGCAGCGATCACGGACACCGGGGAGCTGTTTTTT
TRBD1 TRBJ2-1 . TRBV28 CASNSRDRAYNEQFF TGTGCCAGCAATAGTAGGGACAGGGCCTACAATGAGCAGTTCTTC
. TRBJ2-7 many TRBV6-1 CASSGKGRTYEQYF TGTGCCAGCAGTGGCAAAGGGCGAACCTACGAGCAGTACTTC
TRBD2 TRBJ2-2 many TRBV2 CASHGLAGWAGELFF TGTGCCAGCCATGGACTAGCGGGATGGGCCGGGGAGCTGTTTTTT
. TRBJ2-2 many TRBV12-3/TRBV12-4 CASSFGAGEGAGELFF TGTGCCAGCAGTTTCGGAGCGGGTGAAGGAGCCGGGGAGCTGTTTTTT
TRBD2 TRBJ2-7 many TRBV18 CASSPPLGTSGSYEQYF TGTGCCAGCTCACCACCCCTCGGGACTAGCGGATCCTACGAGCAGTACTTC
. TRBJ1-2 few TRBV6-1 CASTIINYGYTF TGTGCCAGCACTATAATCAACTATGGCTACACCTTC
TRBD1 TRBJ1-4 many TRBV7-8 CASSFLSGTGMEKLFF TGTGCCAGCAGCTTTTTATCCGGGACAGGGATGGAAAAACTGTTTTTT
TRBD1 TRBJ1-4 few TRBV7-9 CASSLASGGATNEKLFF TGTGCCAGCAGCTTAGCCTCAGGGGGAGCAACTAATGAAAAACTGTTTTTT
. TRBJ1-4 many TRBV5-5 CASSLGWGTNEKLFF TGTGCCAGCAGCTTGGGTTGGGGGACTAATGAAAAACTGTTTTTT
. TRBJ1-3 many TRBV19 CASSIATWSSGNTIYF TGTGCCAGTAGTATAGCTACATGGAGCTCTGGAAACACCATATATTTT
. TRBJ2-2 . TRBV6-1 CASSGVWADTGELFF TGTGCCAGCAGTGGAGTTTGGGCAGACACCGGGGAGCTGTTTTTT
. TRBJ2-5 many TRBV20-1 CSATIRLQETQYF TGCAGTGCTACCATTAGGTTGCAAGAGACCCAGTACTTC
TRBD1 TRBJ1-4 once TRBV15 CATSGRTGINEKLFF TGTGCCACCAGCGGACGGACAGGTATCAATGAAAAACTGTTTTTT
. TRBJ2-7 many TRBV24-1 CATSDPGRQYEQYF TGTGCCACCAGTGATCCGGGGAGGCAGTACGAGCAGTACTTC
. TRBJ1-2 . TRBV19 CASSMSGRNRARGYTF TGTGCCAGTAGTATGTCGGGTCGGAACAGGGCGCGGGGCTACACCTTC
. TRBJ1-4 many TRBV28 CASSTHLRGEKLFF TGTGCCAGCAGTACACATTTAAGGGGTGAAAAACTGTTTTTT
. TRBJ1-2 many TRBV20-1 CRTHGLTNYGYTF TGCAGGACCCACGGACTCACTAACTATGGCTACACCTTC
. TRBJ2-5 . TRBV6-1 CASSDGRRETQYF TGTGCCAGCAGTGACGGGCGGCGAGAGACCCAGTACTTC
. TRBJ2-5 many TRBV20-1 CSARDRSFWETQYF TGCAGTGCTAGAGATAGGTCCTTTTGGGAGACCCAGTACTTC
TRBD1 TRBJ2-5 few TRBV5-4 CASSLGTVQETQYF TGTGCCAGCAGCCTGGGGACAGTTCAAGAGACCCAGTACTTC
TRBD1 TRBJ1-4 many TRBV5-1 CASRDPGQGNEKLFF TGCGCCAGCAGGGACCCGGGACAGGGGAATGAAAAACTGTTTTTT
TRBD1 TRBJ2-2 . TRBV27 CASSRLGQGARANTGELFF TGTGCCAGCAGCCGCCTTGGGCAGGGGGCACGAGCGAACACCGGGGAGCTGTTTTTT
TRBD2 TRBJ2-3 many TRBV19 CASSYQGAGARDTQYF TGTGCCAGTAGTTATCAGGGAGCGGGAGCTCGGGATACGCAGTATTTT
. TRBJ1-2 many TRBV6-2/TRBV6-3 CASSYSQVSSADYGYTF TGTGCCAGCAGTTACTCGCAGGTATCATCGGCGGACTATGGCTACACCTTC
. TRBJ2-1 many TRBV2 CASSETFEDEQFF TGTGCCAGCAGTGAGACCTTCGAGGATGAGCAGTTCTTC
. TRBJ2-7 many TRBV30 CAWSGGNYEQYF TGTGCCTGGAGTGGGGGGAACTACGAGCAGTACTTC
TRBD2 TRBJ2-3 many TRBV13 CASTQGVAGVTDTQYF TGTGCCAGCACCCAAGGGGTGGCGGGAGTAACAGATACGCAGTATTTT
TRBD1 TRBJ2-7 . TRBV7-9 CASSHSFPLPGQVSYEQYF TGTGCCAGCAGCCATTCTTTCCCTCTCCCTGGACAGGTCTCCTACGAGCAGTACTTC
TRBD2 TRBJ2-1 many TRBV18 CASSVREGNNEQFF TGTGCCAGCTCAGTGCGGGAGGGAAACAATGAGCAGTTCTTC
. TRBJ1-2 many TRBV5-1 CASSAVQGHLYGYTF TGCGCCAGCAGCGCCGTACAAGGCCACCTCTATGGCTACACCTTC
. TRBJ2-1 . TRBV7-6 CAGSFVAGTTYDEQFF TGTGCCGGCAGCTTCGTGGCCGGGACAACCTACGATGAGCAGTTCTTC
. TRBJ2-2 many TRBV15 CATSRDRRTGELFF TGTGCCACCAGCAGAGATCGTAGGACCGGGGAGCTGTTTTTT
. TRBJ2-1 many TRBV5-6 CASSLEAGLAYNEQFF TGTGCCAGCAGCTTGGAGGCGGGATTAGCCTACAATGAGCAGTTCTTC